The present entry profiles one T cell receptor (beta chain) with its context. Its recognized antigen is unknown. The sample holds no much larger clone one base away, and base qualities are not on file. TCRbeta CDR3 regions were amplified from genomic DNA using the immunoSEQ Assay, a bias-controlled multiplex PCR. Processing in the source paper ran as follows. Nucleated cell counts per sample were estimated from amplification of reference gene primers within the assay. Sequence reads were collapsed and filtered to measure the absolute abundance of every unique TCRbeta CDR3 rearrangement. For each sample, productive Simpson clonality was calculated as the square root of Simpson's diversity index over productive rearrangements. The clones in this table, taken by TCRdb from immuneACCESS, are in-frame only. Not every clone is retained; where verified, under half of the shortfall comes from an unresolved V gene, and the cause of the rest is unknown. From that table come the V and J calls and clone size; the DNA was used to work out D and trimming. This sample gives around 290,000 clones in total; 80% to 90% of them show up just once. Jointly, the top ten make up roughly 4.8% of the sample.

The source of the sample is a study of blood T cell repertoires in COVID-19 (dated by TCRdb to the early 2020s). About the investigation overall: Collaborator samples came from the United States, Italy and Spain and covered acute and convalescent phases of COVID-19. Samples came from the ongoing ImmuneRACE study (first 160 participants) plus 1,254 subjects from 6 global collaborators. Where HLA class I and class II types were available, the types were taken from metadata supplied by the sample provider, not from assay-based typing. Deeply sampled blood TCRbeta repertoires from subjects exposed to, actively infected with, or recovered from COVID-19 were included in the dataset. The prospective study material was composed of cDNA or gDNA derived from T cells, B-cell-depleted T cells, or PBMCs. Nearly every sample came with metadata listing a de-identified subject ID, COVID-19 status, age in years and sex. The repertoires were released in a freely available public database intended as a resource for research on the immune response to SARS-CoV-2. Study-wide findings and limitations: The amount of clinical and demographic metadata varied by source and participant and was provided uncurated.

At the junction V is shortened by 6 bases and J by 7 bases; bases outside the gene matches: 7. The germline V gene provides CDR1 MDHEN and CDR2 SYDVKM. The CDR3 holds 15 amino acids from the cysteine to the phenylalanine. Only CDR3 DNA is held: 45 bases, read in frame from base 1. The collaborating institutions used their own protocols to collect whole blood in K2EDTA tubes. For TCRbeta analysis, collaborators shipped samples in one of three forms: frozen whole blood, isolated PBMCs, or DNA extracted from either of those sample types. This chain is built from TRBV28 and TRBJ2-1; 12 central bases correspond to TRBD2. This sequence originates from a man between 35 and 55 years old with acute or convalescent COVID-19. Sequencing used peripheral blood. CDR3 protein: CASRLRTSGVNEQFF. Here is the DNA: TGTGCCAGCAGGCTTAGGACTAGCGGGGTAAATGAGCAGTTCTTC.